A selection of T cell receptor beta chains follows, all from one sample in a study of T-cell memory formation after mild COVID-19. In TCRdb, the 5' RACE reads were re-called with MiXCR into one record per CDR3 protein. The data show 400,000 to 500,000 distinct CDR3 sequences, with around 18% seen just once and about 8.8% held by the top ten. Specimen: PBMCs or a T cell subset sorted from them (not recorded which). These TCRs come from an adult woman who had mild COVID-19 (a few samples of this study predate the infection). Cell type and time point are not known. Both conserved end residues are part of each CDR3. Each record gives: J gene, D gene, clone size, V gene, CDR3 DNA, CDR3 protein. The D gene is left open where the match is weak. Rows give clone size only sometimes, using once, few, many, or a class for an expanded clone.

j_call: TRBJ2-7
d_call: TRBD2
clone_size: .
v_call: TRBV7-2
cdr3_nt: TGTGCCAGCAGCTTTGGACTAGCTTTCGAGCAGTACTTC
cdr3_aa: CASSFGLAFEQYF

j_call: TRBJ2-1
d_call: .
clone_size: .
v_call: TRBV7-9
cdr3_nt: TGTGCCAGCAGCCGACAAGGGACGAGAGACAGCCAGGGGGGACAGTTCTTC
cdr3_aa: CASSRQGTRDSQGGQFF

j_call: TRBJ2-5
d_call: .
clone_size: many
v_call: TRBV29-1
cdr3_nt: TGCAGCGTTGAAGACCCGGGACGGGTAGAGACCCAGTACTTC
cdr3_aa: CSVEDPGRVETQYF

j_call: TRBJ1-1
d_call: TRBD1
clone_size: .
v_call: TRBV12-3/TRBV12-4
cdr3_nt: TGTGCCAGCAGTTCGGGACAGGGGCTGAACACTGAAGCTTTCTTT
cdr3_aa: CASSSGQGLNTEAFF

j_call: TRBJ2-7
d_call: .
clone_size: .
v_call: TRBV6-5
cdr3_nt: TGTGCCAGCAGTCCGGGGCGAGGGGGCGAGCAGTACTTC
cdr3_aa: CASSPGRGGEQYF

j_call: TRBJ2-1
d_call: TRBD1
clone_size: few
v_call: TRBV7-8
cdr3_nt: TGTGCCAGCAGCTTCCCGGGACAGCTCTACAATGAGCAGTTCTTC
cdr3_aa: CASSFPGQLYNEQFF

j_call: TRBJ2-7
d_call: TRBD2
clone_size: few
v_call: TRBV6-5
cdr3_nt: TGTGCCAGCAGGCTACTAGCGGGGGGGACCTACGAGCAGTACTTC
cdr3_aa: CASRLLAGGTYEQYF

j_call: TRBJ2-1
d_call: TRBD2
clone_size: few
v_call: TRBV24-1
cdr3_nt: TGTGCCACCCAGGCCTTAGCGGGAGGGCTCTACAATGAGCAGTTCTTC
cdr3_aa: CATQALAGGLYNEQFF

j_call: TRBJ2-3
d_call: .
clone_size: .
v_call: TRBV7-2
cdr3_nt: TGTGCCAGCAGCTCCGGAACTAGCAAGGGGGATACGCAGTATTTT
cdr3_aa: CASSSGTSKGDTQYF

j_call: TRBJ2-6
d_call: .
clone_size: few
v_call: TRBV7-8
cdr3_nt: TGTGCCAGCAGCTTTTTGACGGGGACCAACGTCCTGACTTTC
cdr3_aa: CASSFLTGTNVLTF

j_call: TRBJ2-2
d_call: .
clone_size: few
v_call: TRBV2
cdr3_nt: TGTGCCAGCAGGTGGAGAGTTGCCGGGGAGCTGTTTTTT
cdr3_aa: CASRWRVAGELFF

j_call: TRBJ1-2
d_call: .
clone_size: few
v_call: TRBV20-1
cdr3_nt: TGCAGTGCTACCATGGTACAGGGCCTTAAGGACCTCTATGGCTACACCTTC
cdr3_aa: CSATMVQGLKDLYGYTF

j_call: TRBJ1-5
d_call: .
clone_size: .
v_call: TRBV12-3/TRBV12-4
cdr3_nt: TGTGCCAGCAGTTCTCCCCTTGAGTCGCGGCATTTT
cdr3_aa: CASSSPLESRHF

j_call: TRBJ2-1
d_call: TRBD1
clone_size: .
v_call: TRBV7-6
cdr3_nt: TGTGCCAGCAGCACCTTATTTGGCGAGGGGGCGTCGGGTGAGCAGTTCTTC
cdr3_aa: CASSTLFGEGASGEQFF

j_call: TRBJ1-1
d_call: .
clone_size: .
v_call: TRBV4-1
cdr3_nt: TGCGCCAGCAGCCTGGGACAAGGGGCGAAGAACACTGAAGCTTTCTTT
cdr3_aa: CASSLGQGAKNTEAFF

j_call: TRBJ2-7
d_call: TRBD2
clone_size: few
v_call: TRBV12-3/TRBV12-4
cdr3_nt: TGTGCCAGCAGTCCCAGACTAGCGGGGGGCTACGAGCAGTACTTC
cdr3_aa: CASSPRLAGGYEQYF